A selection of T cell receptor beta chains follows, all from one sample in a study of blood T cell repertoires in COVID-19. The table came from immunoSEQ multiplex PCR; TCRdb's copy has only in-frame clones and leaves some out. The table includes 150,000 or so clones, 86% detected once. Material: PBMCs or T cells enriched from blood (not recorded which). The source of these receptors is a man between 50 and 59 years old who had recovered from COVID-19. CDR3s include the opening cysteine and the closing phenylalanine or tryptophan. The order of the fields is clone size, D gene, J gene, V gene, CDR3 protein, CDR3 DNA. The D gene is left open where the match is weak. Clone size is shown for a subset of rows, as once, few, many or a class of expanded clone.

abundance: .; d_gene: TRBD1; j_gene: TRBJ1-2; v_gene: TRBV6-5; CDR3aa: CASRPTGGSNGYTF; CDR3nt: TGTGCCAGCAGGCCGACAGGGGGATCAAATGGCTACACCTTC
abundance: .; d_gene: .; j_gene: TRBJ1-5; v_gene: TRBV7-2; CDR3aa: CASSSQVSNQPQHF; CDR3nt: TGTGCCAGCAGCTCACAGGTTAGCAATCAGCCCCAGCATTTT
abundance: .; d_gene: TRBD1; j_gene: TRBJ1-2; v_gene: TRBV20-1; CDR3aa: CSASPSTGLYGYTF; CDR3nt: TGCAGTGCTAGTCCCTCGACAGGGCTCTATGGCTACACCTTC
abundance: .; d_gene: .; j_gene: TRBJ2-2; v_gene: TRBV6-5; CDR3aa: CASRLVAGELFF; CDR3nt: TGTGCCAGCAGATTAGTGGCCGGGGAGCTGTTTTTT
abundance: .; d_gene: TRBD1; j_gene: TRBJ1-2; v_gene: TRBV14; CDR3aa: CASSQAGTGRVGYTF; CDR3nt: TGTGCCAGCAGCCAAGCCGGGACAGGGAGAGTCGGCTACACCTTC
abundance: once; d_gene: TRBD1; j_gene: TRBJ2-5; v_gene: TRBV24-1; CDR3aa: CATSEDRYRETQYF; CDR3nt: TGTGCCACCAGTGAGGACAGGTACAGAGAGACCCAGTACTTC
abundance: .; d_gene: .; j_gene: TRBJ1-1; v_gene: TRBV10-1; CDR3aa: CASSEIGEFTEAFF; CDR3nt: TGCGCCAGCAGTGAAATTGGGGAGTTCACTGAAGCTTTCTTT
abundance: once; d_gene: TRBD1; j_gene: TRBJ2-6; v_gene: TRBV3-1/TRBV3-2; CDR3aa: CASSQGQGYSGANVLTF; CDR3nt: TGTGCCAGCAGCCAAGGACAGGGGTACTCTGGGGCCAACGTCCTGACTTTC
abundance: .; d_gene: TRBD1; j_gene: TRBJ2-1; v_gene: TRBV14; CDR3aa: CASSQGWDRGLRNEQFF; CDR3nt: TGTGCCAGCAGCCAAGGTTGGGACAGGGGGCTGCGAAATGAGCAGTTCTTC
abundance: .; d_gene: TRBD1; j_gene: TRBJ2-5; v_gene: TRBV27; CDR3aa: CASSLSAGTAQETQYF; CDR3nt: TGTGCCAGCAGTTTATCCGCCGGGACAGCCCAAGAGACCCAGTACTTC
abundance: .; d_gene: .; j_gene: TRBJ1-1; v_gene: TRBV12-2; CDR3aa: CASRLWRCTEAFF; CDR3nt: TGTGCAAGTCGCCTGTGGAGGTGCACTGAAGCTTTCTTT
abundance: .; d_gene: TRBD1; j_gene: TRBJ2-7; v_gene: TRBV5-4; CDR3aa: CATTPGQGSYEQYF; CDR3nt: TGTGCCACCACGCCGGGACAGGGATCCTACGAGCAGTACTTC
abundance: .; d_gene: .; j_gene: TRBJ1-6; v_gene: TRBV5-6; CDR3aa: CASSLESSYNSPLHF; CDR3nt: TGTGCCAGCAGCTTGGAGAGCTCCTATAATTCACCCCTCCACTTT
abundance: .; d_gene: .; j_gene: TRBJ2-7; v_gene: TRBV28; CDR3aa: CASSLFGYEQYF; CDR3nt: TGTGCCAGCAGTTTATTCGGTTACGAGCAGTACTTC
abundance: .; d_gene: TRBD2; j_gene: TRBJ2-1; v_gene: TRBV5-1; CDR3aa: CASSSIAGSSYNEQFF; CDR3nt: TGCGCCAGCAGCTCCATAGCGGGAAGCTCCTACAATGAGCAGTTCTTC
abundance: once; d_gene: .; j_gene: TRBJ1-1; v_gene: TRBV9; CDR3aa: CASSVVSGGHTEAFF; CDR3nt: TGTGCCAGCAGCGTAGTAAGCGGCGGTCACACTGAAGCTTTCTTT
abundance: .; d_gene: .; j_gene: TRBJ2-3; v_gene: TRBV5-1; CDR3aa: CASSSGQIRTDTQYF; CDR3nt: TGCGCCAGCAGCTCGGGACAAATTCGCACAGATACGCAGTATTTT
abundance: .; d_gene: .; j_gene: TRBJ1-2; v_gene: TRBV13; CDR3aa: CASSTRGGMIGGYTF; CDR3nt: TGTGCCAGCAGCACCCGGGGAGGGATGATTGGTGGCTACACCTTC
abundance: once; d_gene: TRBD2; j_gene: TRBJ2-1; v_gene: TRBV28; CDR3aa: CASGELAGGYEQFF; CDR3nt: TGTGCCAGCGGGGAACTAGCGGGAGGTTACGAGCAGTTCTTC
abundance: .; d_gene: TRBD2; j_gene: TRBJ2-1; v_gene: TRBV5-1; CDR3aa: CASSIRGGLAGGLNEQFF; CDR3nt: TGCGCCAGCAGCATACGCGGGGGACTAGCGGGAGGGCTCAATGAGCAGTTCTTC
abundance: .; d_gene: TRBD1; j_gene: TRBJ2-3; v_gene: TRBV5-6; CDR3aa: CASSDTGGSTDTQYF; CDR3nt: TGTGCCAGCAGCGATACAGGGGGGAGCACAGATACGCAGTATTTT
abundance: .; d_gene: .; j_gene: TRBJ1-6; v_gene: TRBV7-3; CDR3aa: CASSLNGGNSPLHF; CDR3nt: TGTGCCAGCAGCTTAAACGGGGGGAATTCACCCCTCCACTTT
abundance: .; d_gene: .; j_gene: TRBJ1-5; v_gene: TRBV29-1; CDR3aa: CSGQAGNQPQHF; CDR3nt: TGCAGCGGGCAAGCGGGAAATCAGCCCCAGCATTTT
abundance: once; d_gene: TRBD1; j_gene: TRBJ1-2; v_gene: TRBV3-1/TRBV3-2; CDR3aa: CASSQGQGANFYGYTF; CDR3nt: TGTGCCAGCAGCCAGGGACAGGGGGCAAATTTCTATGGCTACACCTTC
abundance: .; d_gene: .; j_gene: TRBJ1-6; v_gene: TRBV5-4; CDR3aa: CASSEGLVGMGNSPLHF; CDR3nt: TGTGCCAGCAGCGAAGGACTCGTTGGTATGGGTAATTCACCCCTCCACTTT
abundance: few; d_gene: .; j_gene: TRBJ2-7; v_gene: TRBV7-6; CDR3aa: CASSRTQASSYEQYF; CDR3nt: TGTGCCAGCAGCCGAACCCAGGCAAGCTCCTACGAGCAGTACTTC
abundance: once; d_gene: TRBD2; j_gene: TRBJ2-3; v_gene: TRBV7-2; CDR3aa: CASSPLVAGRRRHF; CDR3nt: TGTGCCAGCAGCCCACTGGTAGCGGGAAGGCGCAGGCATTTT
abundance: .; d_gene: TRBD2; j_gene: TRBJ2-1; v_gene: TRBV7-2; CDR3aa: CASSLAGRGYNEQFF; CDR3nt: TGTGCCAGCAGCTTAGCCGGGAGGGGCTACAATGAGCAGTTCTTC
abundance: once; d_gene: TRBD2; j_gene: TRBJ2-3; v_gene: TRBV24-1; CDR3aa: CATSDPQIGERGNTDTQYF; CDR3nt: TGTGCCACCAGTGACCCACAAATTGGGGAGCGGGGGAACACAGATACGCAGTATTTT
abundance: .; d_gene: TRBD1; j_gene: TRBJ1-5; v_gene: TRBV19; CDR3aa: CASSIRLRGGDRVLDSNQPQHF; CDR3nt: TGTGCCAGTAGTATAAGATTAAGGGGTGGGGACAGAGTATTGGATAGCAATCAGCCCCAGCATTTT
abundance: .; d_gene: .; j_gene: TRBJ2-1; v_gene: TRBV29-1; CDR3aa: CSVAVGRGRSYNEQFF; CDR3nt: TGCAGCGTGGCTGTCGGGCGGGGCCGTTCCTACAATGAGCAGTTCTTC
abundance: .; d_gene: TRBD1; j_gene: TRBJ2-5; v_gene: TRBV15; CDR3aa: CATSRFGTGKQETQYF; CDR3nt: TGTGCCACCAGCAGATTTGGGACAGGGAAGCAAGAGACCCAGTACTTC
abundance: .; d_gene: TRBD1; j_gene: TRBJ1-4; v_gene: TRBV3-1/TRBV3-2; CDR3aa: CASSQVKLVQGATNEKLFF; CDR3nt: TGTGCCAGCAGCCAGGTTAAATTAGTGCAGGGGGCAACTAATGAAAAACTGTTTTTT
abundance: .; d_gene: TRBD1; j_gene: TRBJ1-1; v_gene: TRBV6-5; CDR3aa: CASSYSVAGGLEAFF; CDR3nt: TGTGCCAGCAGTTACTCCGTGGCAGGGGGCCTTGAAGCTTTCTTT
abundance: .; d_gene: .; j_gene: TRBJ1-4; v_gene: TRBV5-1; CDR3aa: CASSSAGVVDEKLFF; CDR3nt: TGCGCCAGCAGCTCAGCAGGGGTTGTGGATGAAAAACTGTTTTTT